The count of the clone carrying this TCR beta chain is one. This specimen includes other DNA sequences encoding the same CDR3. How the authors handled the data: Using reference gene primer amplification, nucleated cell counts were estimated. Repertoires were generated with immunoSEQ multiplex PCR, while TCRdb's copy carries only in-frame clones and drops some. The D gene and trimming were derived from the DNA, and the V and J assignments and clone size from that table. The table has a few hundred thousand clones, around 88% seen once; the top ten hold 5.5% to 8.5%. This sample stems from a study of blood T cell repertoires in COVID-19. Study as a whole: The samples span acute and convalescent COVID-19 from the United States, Italy and Spain. Nucleic acid was either cDNA or gDNA, and it came from T cells, B-cell-depleted T cells, or PBMCs.

The CDR3 contains 15 residues. CDR1 is LGHNT, CDR2 FRNRAP, per germline. Deletions cut 1 base from V and 0 bases from J, with 6 bases between. This receptor was obtained from a woman between 25 and 40 years old who had recovered from COVID-19. V and J are TRBV12-5 and TRBJ2-2, with D maybe TRBD2 (5 bases). Sequenced input: peripheral blood. The CDR3 sequence is CASGLGTANTGELFF. In nucleotides, the CDR3 is TGTGCTAGTGGTTTGGGGACTGCGAACACCGGGGAGCTGTTTTTT.